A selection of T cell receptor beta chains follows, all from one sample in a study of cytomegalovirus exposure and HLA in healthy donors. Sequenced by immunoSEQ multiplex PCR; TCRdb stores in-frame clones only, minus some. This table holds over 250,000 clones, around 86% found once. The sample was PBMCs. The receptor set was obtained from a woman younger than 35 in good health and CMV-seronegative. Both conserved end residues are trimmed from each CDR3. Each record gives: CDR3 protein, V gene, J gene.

cdr3_aa: ASSLPGGRNTEAF
v_call: TRBV5-1
j_call: TRBJ1-1

cdr3_aa: ASSLAHGNSPLH
v_call: TRBV5-1
j_call: TRBJ1-6

cdr3_aa: AWSVRGGRETQY
v_call: TRBV30
j_call: TRBJ2-5

cdr3_aa: ASSLARGGQY
v_call: TRBV5-6
j_call: TRBJ2-3

cdr3_aa: ASSLVAGLTGELF
v_call: TRBV5-4
j_call: TRBJ2-2

cdr3_aa: AWSVLGTGSPLH
v_call: TRBV30
j_call: TRBJ1-6

cdr3_aa: ASSPGLAREQF
v_call: TRBV28
j_call: TRBJ2-1

cdr3_aa: ASSYKLAGYEQY
v_call: TRBV6-5
j_call: TRBJ2-7

cdr3_aa: ASSSTGGGYGYT
v_call: TRBV6-5
j_call: TRBJ1-2

cdr3_aa: ASSPTGGLEQPQH
v_call: TRBV6-5
j_call: TRBJ1-5

cdr3_aa: ASSERTETSEAF
v_call: TRBV9
j_call: TRBJ1-1